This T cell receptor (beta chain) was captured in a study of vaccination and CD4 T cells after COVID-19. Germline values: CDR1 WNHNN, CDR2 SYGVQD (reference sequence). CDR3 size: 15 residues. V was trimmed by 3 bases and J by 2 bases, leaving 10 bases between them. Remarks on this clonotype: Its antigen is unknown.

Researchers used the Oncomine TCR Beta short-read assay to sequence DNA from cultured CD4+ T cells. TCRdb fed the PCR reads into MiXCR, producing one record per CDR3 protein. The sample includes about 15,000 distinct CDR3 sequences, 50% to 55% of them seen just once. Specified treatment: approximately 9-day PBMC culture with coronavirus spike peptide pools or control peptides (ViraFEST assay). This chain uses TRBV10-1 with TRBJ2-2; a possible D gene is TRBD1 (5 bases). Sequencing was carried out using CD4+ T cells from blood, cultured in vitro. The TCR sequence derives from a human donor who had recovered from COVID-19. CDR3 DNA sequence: TGCGCCAGCAGTGATGGGGCAGATAACACCGGGGAGCTGTTTTTT. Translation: CASSDGADNTGELFF.